The 6 T cell receptor beta chains reported below all come from one sample, sequenced in a study of human T cells and chemical hapten exposure. Stated time point: patch test 3, about 24 weeks after DPC sensitization. The treatment here: therapeutic diphenylcyclopropenone sensitization with weekly scalp DPC. TCRdb reanalysed the RACE reads using MiXCR and keeps one entry per CDR3 protein. The sample shows some 110,000 distinct CDR3 sequences, about 11% of them seen only once. The source was whole blood, collected in connection with sensitization to the hapten diphenylcyclopropenone (DPC). The receptors here all came from a woman in her 50s with alopecia areata. Some clones in this sample may be carry-over from other donors' samples.

The V call is TRBV7-2, the J call TRBJ1-1; no firm D call. Trimming cost V 5 bases and J 2 bases, with 15 bases left between them. The CDR3 sequence is 15 residues long. Germline assignment: CDR1 SGHTA and CDR2 FQGNSA. This CDR3 is CASSPGPYINTEAFF. The CDR3 nucleotides read TGTGCCAGCAGCCCCGGACCTTACATAAACACTGAAGCTTTCTTT.

This clonotype was seen many times. The genes are TRBV2 and TRBJ2-3, with D perhaps being TRBD1 or TRBD2 (5 bases each). This CDR3 is 15 amino acids long. Trimming removed 6 bases at V and 4 bases at J, with 17 bases between. CDR1 is SNHLY, CDR2 FYNNEI, per germline. CDR3 sequence: CASRGVRERPDTQYF. DNA for the CDR3: TGTGCCAGCAGGGGGGTCAGGGAACGGCCAGATACGCAGTATTTT.

The table lists this clonotype with many counts. The J gene is TRBJ2-7, the V gene TRBV20-1, with 12 bases fitting TRBD2. V trimming: 0 bases; J trimming: 0 bases; junction bases outside the gene matches: 3. Germline V CDR1 and CDR2: DFQATT, SNEGSKA (reference sequence). The CDR3 is made up of 16 amino acids. The CDR3 nucleotides are TGCAGTGCTAGAGACCGGACTAGCGGGAACTCCTACGAGCAGTACTTC. Its translation is CSARDRTSGNSYEQYF.

About this clonotype: The junction differs from germline at one of its ends, possibly a read error. The CDR3 loop reads CASTREGQGAPLNF. The CDR3 nucleotides are TGTGCCAGCACCCGAGAAGGACAGGGGGCACCCCTCAACTTT. The chain couples TRBV2 to TRBJ1-6, with TRBD1 matching over 11 bases. This CDR3 region has 14 residues. CDR1 is SNHLY, CDR2 FYNNEI, per germline.

The chain uses TRBV29-1 and TRBJ1-1; D unresolved. The CDR3 length is 11 residues. The ends were cut back, 3 bases at V and 1 base at J, with 3 bases in the middle. Germline CDR1 SQVTM, CDR2 ANQGSEA. CDR3 coding DNA: TGCAGCGTTGAGAGGAACACTGAAGCTTTCTTT. Protein sequence: CSVERNTEAFF.

This clonotype has more than one count but fewer than ten. CDR3 bases: TGTGCCAGCAGACAGACAGGGCGGAACACTGAAGCTTTCTTT. Residues: CASRQTGRNTEAFF. The rearrangement links TRBV12-3 or TRBV12-4 to TRBJ1-1; TRBD1 matches 7 bases. The ends lost 6 bases at V and 1 base at J; junction bases unmatched: 5. This CDR3 has 14 residues.